This T cell receptor beta chain was found in a study of T-cell reconstitution after alpha-beta-depleted transplantation in children. Study conclusions and caveats: Counts and diversity of T cells one year after transplant came mostly from newly produced T cells. The study reportedly traced alpha-beta T cells about two months after transplant to several hundred expanded graft clones. From surviving recipient T cells and thymic progenitors came the high day-60 TCRbeta diversity observed in some patients.

This clonotype appeared a few times. What it binds is unknown. The CDR3 spans 19 residues. CDR1 is SGHAT, CDR2 FQNNGV, per germline. The trim removed 2 bases at V and 1 base at J, leaving 9 bases unmatched. The authors prepared the TCRbeta library with unique molecular identifiers. TCRdb re-derived calls from the PCR reads in MiXCR, one entry per CDR3 protein. This sample yields around 130,000 distinct CDR3 sequences, of which roughly 10% are seen a single time; less than 25% belongs to the top ten. The V and J genes are TRBV11-2 and TRBJ2-1; TRBD2 matches at 12 bases. Here the sequenced sample was PBMCs, mostly from graft donor cells, taken 180 days after TCRalphabeta/CD19-depleted stem cell transplant. The clonotype was recovered from a girl under two years old who had a stem cell transplant for combined immunodeficiency, so the T cells may come from the graft donor. CDR3 nucleotide sequence: TGTGCCAGCAGCTTACCCCAGGGTACTAGCGGGAGGTCCTACAATGAGCAGTTCTTC. Translating gives CASSLPQGTSGRSYNEQFF.